Included here is one T cell receptor beta chain sequence, with context. Its antigen is not identified. TCRdb's table, derived via immunoSEQ multiplex PCR, lists solely in-frame clones and lacks some. The sample gives tens of thousands of clones, 93% of which show up once; about two fifths is in the top ten. The data stem from a study of siplizumab effects on memory and regulatory T cells. Study results and limitations: Versus roughly 27% in controls, the mappable alloreactive CD4+ clones averaged around 65% Treg-derived with siplizumab. Roughly 75-95% of proliferating clones (CD4+ or CD8+) could not be assigned a naive or memory phenotype. Alloreactive sequences tracing back to unstimulated CD4+ memory cells fell significantly with siplizumab. There was no confirmation of the suppressive function of proliferating Tregs from siplizumab cultures.

Between the trimmed V and J ends, which lost 0 bases and 5 bases, there was a span of 4 bases. Germline loops: CDR1 MGHRA, CDR2 YSYEKL. The CDR3 is 13 residues long. The chain combines TRBV4-1 with TRBJ2-2; D is unclear. The sequenced sample was CD8+ T cells sorted from blood. The sequence was obtained from a human donor in good health. The CDR3 nucleotides read TGCGCCAGCAGCCAAGATTGGACCGGGGAGCTGTTTTTT. This sequence encodes CASSQDWTGELFF.